The sequence of this T cell receptor beta chain was determined in a study of T cell responses to AZD1222 COVID-19 vaccine. V lost 3 bases and J 5 bases, leaving 2 bases between the germline ends. The CDR3 has 11 amino acids. Germline V gives CDR1 KGHSH, CDR2 LQKENI. Method: immunoSEQ multiplex PCR; TCRdb's copy keeps in-frame clones and lacks some. There are about 95,000 clones in the sample; about 88% occur only once, and roughly 4% lies in the top ten. The V call is TRBV18, the J call TRBJ2-1; D remains ambiguous. Here the sequenced sample was peripheral blood, taken on day 0 of AZD1222 vaccination. This receptor was taken from an adult in good health. Written as DNA, the CDR3 is TGTGCCAGCTCACCCGACAATGAGCAGTTCTTC. It codes for CASSPDNEQFF.